This is a list of T cell receptor beta chains from one sample in a study of identical twins' blood T cells. One entry per CDR3 protein, called by TCRdb with MiXCR from the 5' RACE reads. Of a few hundred thousand distinct CDR3 sequences listed, under 30% are singletons. The sample taken for sequencing was PBMCs. The receptor set was obtained from a woman between 18 and 55 years old in good health. Each CDR3 is given with its conserved first and last residue.

>TRBJ2-2|TRBV6-1
CASSGRDRANTGELFF
>TRBJ2-1|TRBV6-5
CASSQGDEQFF
>TRBJ1-4|TRBV29-1
CSVMANNEQLFF
>TRBJ2-1|TRBV20-1
CSAQESSYNEQFF
>TRBJ1-1|TRBV20-1
CSARSRSGARTEAFF
>TRBJ2-7|TRBV7-6
CASSLNRGHEQYF
>TRBJ1-1|TRBV20-1
CSARARTGGTEAFF
>TRBJ1-4|TRBV6-5
CASSSGTGLEEKLFF
>TRBJ1-1|TRBV12-3/TRBV12-4
CASSHSAPEAFF
>TRBJ2-3|TRBV29-1
CSVTSLDTQYF
>TRBJ1-5|TRBV5-1
CASSLRVYVQPQHF
>TRBJ1-4|TRBV7-2
CASSLTPGLSNEKLFF
>TRBJ1-2|TRBV29-1
CSVERASPNYGYTF
>TRBJ2-3|TRBV7-8
CASSQMTVTDTQYF
>TRBJ1-5|TRBV12-3/TRBV12-4
CASSLGGPNQPQHF
>TRBJ1-2|TRBV20-1
CSARTGTALYGYTF
>TRBJ2-1|TRBV29-1
CSVRSGYYNEQFF
>TRBJ2-3|TRBV5-1
CASSFRGRPDTQYF
>TRBJ2-2|TRBV6-5
CASRLGQGFGELFF
>TRBJ1-2|TRBV18
CASSPGQRNYGYTF
>TRBJ2-3|TRBV3-1
CASALEGTQEYF
>TRBJ1-5|TRBV20-1
CSASRHSNQPQHF
>TRBJ1-2|TRBV12-3/TRBV12-4
CASRSYRGRVYGYTF
>TRBJ2-1|TRBV20-1
CIASTRTSGGFSQFF
>TRBJ2-2|TRBV12-3/TRBV12-4
CASSFPGTGELFF
>TRBJ2-1|TRBV6-5
CASRGLGTRDVGSYNEQFF
>TRBJ1-2|TRBV24-1
CATSDTDRSYGYTF
>TRBJ1-5|TRBV20-1
CNAQQGSQPQHF
>TRBJ2-2|TRBV6-6
CASSGPEDTGELFF
>TRBJ2-3|TRBV7-9
CASSFQGVRTDTQYF
>TRBJ1-6|TRBV6-4
CASKIPGQGVSSYNSPLHF
>TRBJ1-5|TRBV5-1
CASRPGTGDQPQHF
>TRBJ2-3|TRBV20-1
CSATGTSKDTQYF
>TRBJ2-1|TRBV20-1
CSAINSGSSYNEQFF
>TRBJ1-1|TRBV29-1
CSVGARGEAFF
>TRBJ1-1|TRBV20-1
CSATSTERGNTEAFF
>TRBJ1-1|TRBV29-1
CSVEDRGGSRYTLGRGDDTEAFF
>TRBJ2-2|TRBV5-1
CASSRGLDTGELFF
>TRBJ1-6|TRBV20-1
CSAPQVLNSPLHF
>TRBJ1-1|TRBV7-9
CASTRQGDTEAFF
>TRBJ2-3|TRBV9
CASSPRTSGITDTQYF
>TRBJ1-2|TRBV6-1
CASSETLYTF
>TRBJ2-1|TRBV11-2
CASSFLLAGPNNEQFF
>TRBJ1-6|TRBV20-1
CSARGGARSYNSPLHF